Listed below are T cell receptor beta chains from one sample, sequenced in a study of cytomegalovirus exposure and HLA in healthy donors. Here immunoSEQ multiplex PCR was the method, and the copy in TCRdb shows in-frame clones only, minus some. Counted here are roughly 120,000 clones, 15% occurring once; the ten biggest clones make up 1.5% to 2%. Specimen: PBMCs. The receptors were sampled from a woman between 18 and 30 years old in good health and CMV-seronegative. Each CDR3 is given with its conserved first and last residue. The D gene is left open where the match is weak. Clone sizes are given selectively: once, few, many, or a class where the clone is expanded.

clone_size: few; j_call: TRBJ2-5; v_call: TRBV27; d_call: TRBD2; cdr3_nt: TGTGCCAGCAGTCGGGGACTAGCGGCCATGCTGCCAAAAGAGACCCAGTACTTC; cdr3_aa: CASSRGLAAMLPKETQYF
clone_size: -; j_call: TRBJ2-2; v_call: TRBV30; d_call: TRBD2; cdr3_nt: TGTGCCTGGAGTTTCGGGAGGGGCGGGGAGCTGTTTTTT; cdr3_aa: CAWSFGRGGELFF
clone_size: -; j_call: TRBJ2-5; v_call: TRBV7-9; d_call: -; cdr3_nt: TGTGCCAGCAGCCAGGGCAAGCATTTTCCAAGGGTCCAAGAGACCCAGTACTTC; cdr3_aa: CASSQGKHFPRVQETQYF
clone_size: once; j_call: TRBJ2-1; v_call: TRBV5-4; d_call: TRBD2; cdr3_nt: TGTGCCAGCAGCAGGCGGGGGTCGGGGTACAATGAGCAGTTCTTC; cdr3_aa: CASSRRGSGYNEQFF
clone_size: few; j_call: TRBJ2-5; v_call: TRBV12-1; d_call: -; cdr3_nt: TGTGCCAGCAGCCTGGGGACGTCGGGGAGGGAAGAGACCCAGTACTTC; cdr3_aa: CASSLGTSGREETQYF
clone_size: -; j_call: TRBJ1-6; v_call: TRBV6-1; d_call: TRBD1; cdr3_nt: TGTGCCAGCAGTGAAAGGGGGACAGGGTATTCACCCCTCCACTTT; cdr3_aa: CASSERGTGYSPLHF
clone_size: -; j_call: TRBJ2-5; v_call: TRBV27; d_call: TRBD1; cdr3_nt: TGTGCCAGCAGGGCTAGACAGGGTGGAGAGACCCAGTACTTC; cdr3_aa: CASRARQGGETQYF
clone_size: -; j_call: TRBJ1-1; v_call: TRBV5-4; d_call: -; cdr3_nt: TGTGCCAGCAGCGATCGGGGTGAAGCTTTCTTT; cdr3_aa: CASSDRGEAFF
clone_size: -; j_call: TRBJ1-1; v_call: TRBV9; d_call: -; cdr3_nt: TGTGCCAGCAGCGTATCTGGCTACACTGAAGCTTTCTTT; cdr3_aa: CASSVSGYTEAFF
clone_size: few; j_call: TRBJ2-1; v_call: TRBV19; d_call: TRBD2; cdr3_nt: TGTGCCAGTAGTAGCCTAGCGGAGTCGGGTGAGCAGTTCTTC; cdr3_aa: CASSSLAESGEQFF
clone_size: -; j_call: TRBJ2-2; v_call: TRBV6-5; d_call: TRBD1; cdr3_nt: TGTGCCAGCAGCATACGACAGGGGCAAATCGGGGAGCTGTTTTTT; cdr3_aa: CASSIRQGQIGELFF
clone_size: -; j_call: TRBJ1-4; v_call: TRBV6-6; d_call: -; cdr3_nt: TGTGCCAGCAGTATACGTCAGGCCGGAGAAAAACTGTTTTTT; cdr3_aa: CASSIRQAGEKLFF
clone_size: few; j_call: TRBJ2-3; v_call: TRBV9; d_call: -; cdr3_nt: TGTGCCAGCAGCGTAGTCCCCCAGGATACGCAGTATTTT; cdr3_aa: CASSVVPQDTQYF
clone_size: few; j_call: TRBJ2-7; v_call: TRBV9; d_call: -; cdr3_nt: TGTGCCAGCAGCGGAGGTAGCTCCTACGAGCAGTACTTC; cdr3_aa: CASSGGSSYEQYF
clone_size: -; j_call: TRBJ1-1; v_call: TRBV6-6; d_call: -; cdr3_nt: TGTGCCAGCAGCCAGAGTCCCCCGGGTGGATACACTGAAGCTTTCTTT; cdr3_aa: CASSQSPPGGYTEAFF
clone_size: -; j_call: TRBJ1-1; v_call: TRBV7-3; d_call: TRBD1; cdr3_nt: TGTGCCAGCAGCCCCGCAGGGGGCACTGAAGCTTTCTTT; cdr3_aa: CASSPAGGTEAFF